This TCR beta chain appears in the sequencing data of a study of blood T cell repertoires in COVID-19. Study summary: Samples came from the United States, Italy and Spain, spanning acute and convalescent COVID-19. PBMCs, B-cell-depleted T cells, or T cells provided the cDNA or gDNA that made up the material.

Original handling: By means of reference gene primer amplification, nucleated cell counts were estimated. TCRdb's table, derived via immunoSEQ multiplex PCR, lists solely in-frame clones and lacks some. Clonal size and the V and J genes are those of that table, whereas D and trimming came from the DNA. In the table there are 200,000 to 250,000 clones, around 87% of which are singletons. V shed 3 bases and J 5 bases; nucleotides not matched to a gene: 8. The CDR3 has 14 amino acids. Germline assignment: CDR1 SGDLS and CDR2 YYNGEE. The specimen sequenced was peripheral blood. This receptor was obtained from a woman between 65 and 79 years old with active or convalescent COVID-19. V gene TRBV9 combines with J gene TRBJ2-7, with 7 nucleotides matching TRBD2. The DNA for the CDR3 is TGTGCCAGCAGCGAGGGAGGGCTAGCACACGAGCAGTACTTC. Its protein is CASSEGGLAHEQYF.